These 31 T cell receptor beta chains originate from one sample sequenced in a study of shared clonotypes between healthy human individuals. Method: immunoSEQ multiplex PCR; TCRdb's copy keeps in-frame clones and lacks some. This sample has approximately 2,000,000 clones; about 93% occur once, and the top ten carry 1.5% to 2%. Naive CD8 cells lacked CD45RO, underwent positive selection for CCR7 and left out terminally differentiated effector memory CD45RA+ cells. Material: naive CD8+ T cells from PBMCs. Source of these receptors: a man in his late teens or twenties in good health. Some clones in this sample may be carry-over from other donors' samples.

The chain joins TRBV7-9 to TRBJ2-7; D not resolved. The V gene lost 5 bases and the J gene lost 7 bases, with 12 bases spanning the gap. Germline assignment: CDR1 SEHNR and CDR2 FQNEAQ (reference sequence). This CDR3 has 12 amino acids. As DNA, the CDR3 is TGTGCCAGCAGCCTACCAGCGTGGGAGCAGTACTTC. The encoded protein is CASSLPAWEQYF.

As for this clone: The sample has other DNA sequences that encode this CDR3 too. V usage is TRBV28 and J usage is TRBJ1-1; D gene uncertain. V lost 2 bases to trimming and J lost 1 base, with 5 bases between them. This CDR3 is 13 amino acids long. CDR1 and CDR2 (germline): MDHEN, SYDVKM. The CDR3 nucleotides are TGTGCCAGCAGTTTAAGGGCGAACACTGAAGCTTTCTTT. Its translation: CASSLRANTEAFF.

The sample holds a few counts of this clone. The rearrangement joins TRBV7-9 to TRBJ2-5; 8 nucleotides line up with TRBD1. The V gene end was trimmed by 4 bases and the J gene end by 1 base; junction bases not matched to a gene: 5. This CDR3 contains 15 residues. Germline assignment: CDR1 SEHNR and CDR2 FQNEAQ (reference sequence). The CDR3 nucleotides are TGTGCCAGCAGCTGGAGACAGGGGATCCAAGAGACCCAGTACTTC. Its protein product is CASSWRQGIQETQYF.

The chain carries TRBV29-1 and TRBJ1-1, with D unresolved. V dropped 7 bases and J dropped 11 bases, with 8 bases sitting between them. Germline V CDR1 and CDR2: SQVTM, ANQGSEA. This CDR3 region has 8 residues. The CDR3 here is CSAGDAFF. Written as DNA, the CDR3 is TGCAGCGCCGGTGACGCTTTCTTT.

V gene TRBV5-6 combines with J gene TRBJ2-1; 9 positions match TRBD2. CDR3 size: 16 residues. V lost 1 base and J lost 9; bases outside the gene matches: 11. Looked up from germline, CDR1 is SGHDT and CDR2 is YYEEEE. CDR3: CASSLFPWREGIEQFF. Here the CDR3 DNA reads TGTGCCAGCAGCTTGTTTCCGTGGCGGGAGGGAATTGAGCAGTTCTTC.

This chain joins TRBV19 and TRBJ1-1, with D unresolved. CDR3 length: 13 residues. Germline values: CDR1 LNHDA, CDR2 SQIVND (reference sequence). V lost 6 bases, J lost 3 bases, and 11 bases lay in between. CDR3 sequence reads: CASSYQVYTEAFF. The CDR3 DNA reads TGTGCCAGTAGCTACCAGGTGTACACTGAAGCTTTCTTT. The full variable domain, its missing parts supplied by reference TRBV19 and TRBJ1-1, is DGGITQSPKYLFRKEGQNVTLSCEQNLNHDAMYWYRQDPGQGLRLIYYSQIVNDFQKGDIAEGYSVSREKKESFPLTVTSAQKNPTAFYLCASSYQVYTEAFFGQGTRLTVV.

This chain joins TRBV29-1 and TRBJ2-5; D gene unclear. CDR1 is SQVTM and CDR2 is ANQGSEA in the germline V gene. V shed 7 bases and J shed 5 bases, with 23 bases lying between them. CDR3 length: 15 residues. CDR3 nucleotides: TGCAGCGCCACTACGACCCGGGTCTATGGGGAGACCCAGTACTTC. The encoded protein is CSATTTRVYGETQYF.

V usage is TRBV5-1 and J usage is TRBJ1-1, with a possible D match to TRBD1 (6 bases). The CDR3 has 15 residues. CDR1 SGHRS and CDR2 YFSETQ come from the germline V gene. Trimming left V 2 bases short and J 5 bases short, with 16 bases between. The chain's CDR3 is CASSLRGPQWTEAFF. Here the CDR3 DNA reads TGCGCCAGCAGCTTACGGGGGCCTCAGTGGACTGAAGCTTTCTTT.

The rearrangement uses TRBV27 and TRBJ2-7; 7 bases align to TRBD2. Germline V gene lookup returns CDR1 MNHEY and CDR2 SMNVEV (reference sequence). Trimming took 5 bases from V and 2 from J; bases not matched to a gene: 12. This CDR3 region has 16 residues. The CDR3 spells CASSPTRGGWAYEQYF. CDR3 coding DNA: TGTGCCAGCAGTCCCACCCGGGGAGGGTGGGCCTACGAGCAGTACTTC.

V gene TRBV7-9 combines with J gene TRBJ1-5, with no clear D. Germline values: CDR1 SEHNR, CDR2 FQNEAQ (reference sequence). With 0 bases removed from V and 0 bases from J, the gap between germline ends came to 12 bases. The CDR3 extends over 17 amino acids. The CDR3 DNA reads as TGTGCCAGCAGCTTAGCCCTAACCGGCTTTAGCAATCAGCCCCAGCATTTT. Its protein product is CASSLALTGFSNQPQHF.

This sequence joins TRBV4-1 and TRBJ2-5; maybe TRBD1 (6 bases). Germline lookup yields CDR1 MGHRA and CDR2 YSYEKL. V lost 1 base and J lost 5, with 14 bases in between. This CDR3 region has 15 residues. The chain's CDR3 is CASSQVQGRGETQYF. The CDR3, as DNA: TGCGCCAGCAGCCAAGTTCAGGGGCGTGGGGAGACCCAGTACTTC.

This chain links TRBV30 with TRBJ1-2, with a tentative D call TRBD1 (6 bases). V shed 1 base and J shed 7 bases, with 19 bases lying between them. Germline lookup yields CDR1 GTSNPN and CDR2 SVGIG (reference sequence). The CDR3 is made up of 15 amino acids. CDR3 in DNA: TGTGCCTGGAGTGACCACAGGGAAAGTTCTACTGGCTACACCTTC. It is translated as CAWSDHRESSTGYTF.

The V gene is TRBV28, the J gene TRBJ2-1, with 9 bases that match TRBD2. V was pared by 2 bases and J by 6 bases, with 5 bases of the junction left unmatched. The CDR3 runs 15 residues. Germline V gene data show CDR1 as MDHEN and CDR2 as SYDVKM. This CDR3 is CASSLGLATSNEQFF. The CDR3 nucleotides read TGTGCCAGCAGTTTAGGACTAGCGACTTCCAATGAGCAGTTCTTC.

As for this clone: Other DNA sequences within the sample encode an identical CDR3. The chain combines TRBV28 with TRBJ1-3; D is undetermined. The V end lost 2 bases, the J end lost 0 bases, and 8 bases lay between the germline ends. CDR3 length: 15 amino acids. Germline loops: CDR1 MDHEN, CDR2 SYDVKM. In DNA form, the CDR3 reads TGTGCCAGCAGTTTAGGGAGCGGCTCTGGAAACACCATATATTTT. Translated: CASSLGSGSGNTIYF. The full variable domain, its missing parts supplied by reference TRBV28 and TRBJ1-3, is DVKVTQSSRYLVKRTGEKVFLECVQDMDHENMFWYRQDPGLGLRLIYFSYDVKMKEKGDIPEGYSVSREKKERFSLILESASTNQTSMYLCASSLGSGSGNTIYFGEGSWLTVV.

DNA of the CDR3: TGTGCCAGCAGTTTTATTTTGGCAGGCGGGAATGAGCAGTTCTTC. Protein: CASSFILAGGNEQFF. The chain combines TRBV28 with TRBJ2-1, with D perhaps TRBD2 (5 bases). CDR3 length: 15 amino acids. Germline V gives CDR1 MDHEN, CDR2 SYDVKM. V gave up 3 bases and J gave up 7 bases, with 16 bases separating them.

The chain has TRBV27 and TRBJ2-7; 7 nucleotides line up with TRBD2. Germline V CDR1 and CDR2: MNHEY, SMNVEV (reference sequence). Trimming at V came to 5 bases and at J to 0 bases, leaving 13 bases not matched to a gene. The CDR3 has 17 residues. The CDR3 nucleotides are TGTGCCAGCAGTCGCCTGCGAGTTAGCGGGCTCTCCTACGAGCAGTACTTC. Amino acid sequence: CASSRLRVSGLSYEQYF.

The rearrangement links TRBV5-6 to TRBJ2-6; D might be TRBD1 (6 bases). With 4 bases removed from V and 2 bases from J, the gap between germline ends came to 22 bases. This CDR3 comprises 19 residues. Germline V gives CDR1 SGHDT, CDR2 YYEEEE. The CDR3 sequence is CASSGSQGLFSAGANVLTF. For the CDR3, the DNA is TGTGCCAGCAGCGGAAGTCAGGGGCTGTTTTCCGCTGGGGCCAACGTCCTGACTTTC.

The chain carries TRBV4-1 and TRBJ2-1; 11 nucleotides match TRBD2. The CDR3 covers 16 residues. The germline V gene has CDR1 MGHRA and CDR2 YSYEKL. V shed 0 bases, J shed 6 bases, and the junction held 4 bases outside the gene matches. The CDR3 sequence: CASSQDVTSGSNEQFF. In DNA form, the CDR3 reads TGCGCCAGCAGCCAAGATGTTACTAGCGGGAGCAATGAGCAGTTCTTC.

This clone was seen just once. The J gene is TRBJ2-1, the V gene TRBV6-4; TRBD2 matches at 11 bases. This CDR3 has 13 residues. Germline V lookup: CDR1 MRHNA, CDR2 SNTAGT. Trimming took 8 bases from V and 14 from J; bases not matched to a gene: 11. In DNA, the CDR3 is TGTGCCAGCGGTAGCGGGAGGGCACCAGAGGAGTTCTTC. Protein: CASGSGRAPEEFF.

This clone was seen more than once but under ten times. Additional DNA sequences in this sample encode the identical CDR3. V is TRBV29-1 and J is TRBJ1-2; TRBD1 is a possible D gene (5 bases). Germline V gene data show CDR1 as SQVTM and CDR2 as ANQGSEA. V was pared by 3 bases and J by 8 bases, with 10 bases between. This CDR3 comprises 11 residues. The CDR3 nucleotides read TGCAGCGTTGATTCAGGGTACGGCTACACCTTC. Translated, it gives CSVDSGYGYTF.

This chain links TRBV28 with TRBJ2-2; the D is unclear. Germline assignment: CDR1 MDHEN and CDR2 SYDVKM. CDR3 length: 16 residues. V was trimmed by 7 bases and J by 7 bases, leaving 22 bases between them. The CDR3: CASTAVPLPGFGELFF. As DNA, the CDR3 is TGTGCCAGCACGGCCGTCCCCCTTCCGGGTTTCGGGGAGCTGTTTTTT.

This rearrangement joins TRBV7-9 to TRBJ2-7; 7 nucleotides agree with TRBD1. The germline CDR1 and CDR2 sequences are SEHNR and FQNEAQ (reference sequence). There are 14 residues in the CDR3. Germline trimming cut 4 bases from V and 6 bases from J; bases unmatched to any gene: 9. The CDR3 protein is CASSSGGTGVEQYF. The CDR3 DNA is TGTGCCAGCAGCTCAGGGGGTACAGGGGTCGAGCAGTACTTC.

The chain links TRBV15 to TRBJ1-2; D perhaps matches TRBD1 (5 bases). The CDR3 sequence is 14 residues long. CDR1 is LNHNV, CDR2 YYDKDF, per germline (reference sequence). Trimming left V 4 bases short and J 6 bases short, with 15 bases between. CDR3 in amino acids: CATSKFRVLDGYTF. The CDR3 DNA sequence: TGTGCCACCAGCAAATTCAGGGTCTTGGATGGCTACACCTTC. The complete variable domain, with remaining parts taken from reference TRBV15 and TRBJ1-2, reads DAMVIQNPRYQVTQFGKPVTLSCSQTLNHNVMYWYQQKSSQAPKLLFHYYDKDFNNEADTPDNFQSRRPNTSFCFLDIRSPGLGDTAMYLCATSKFRVLDGYTFGSGTRLTVV.

Remarks on this clone: At the DNA level, this CDR3 is encoded by other sequences in the same sample as well. The gene calls are TRBV9 and TRBJ2-3; D possibly corresponds to TRBD2 (6 bases). The germline V gene encodes CDR1 SGDLS and CDR2 YYNGEE. This CDR3 is built from 16 residues. The germline V and J ends were trimmed by 0 bases and 0 bases, with 11 bases remaining between them. CDR3 sequence: CASSVDGGTSTDTQYF. The DNA of the CDR3 is TGTGCCAGCAGCGTAGACGGCGGGACTAGCACAGATACGCAGTATTTT.

This sequence joins TRBV7-9 and TRBJ1-2; unclear D gene. Germline-derived CDR1 and CDR2 are SEHNR and FQNEAQ (reference sequence). V lost 5 bases and J 0 bases, leaving 16 bases between the germline ends. The CDR3 runs to 16 residues. CDR3 region: CASSPRGDDTNYGYTF. The CDR3 bases are TGTGCCAGCAGCCCACGGGGTGACGATACTAACTATGGCTACACCTTC.

The chain carries TRBV10-3 and TRBJ1-5, with D maybe TRBD1 (5 bases). Germline CDR1 reads ENHRY; CDR2 reads SYGVKD. The CDR3 contains 15 residues. Trimming cost V 1 base and J 3 bases, with 10 bases left between them. The CDR3 loop reads CAISELGDSNQPQHF. CDR3 nucleotide sequence: TGTGCCATCAGTGAGTTGGGGGATTCCAATCAGCCCCAGCATTTT.

Regarding this clone: This specimen includes other DNA sequences encoding the same CDR3. This rearrangement joins TRBV9 to TRBJ1-5, with D possibly being TRBD1 (5 bases). CDR3 length: 14 amino acids. CDR1 is SGDLS and CDR2 is YYNGEE in the germline V gene. V was cut by 7 bases and J by 0 bases, with 11 bases left in between. Written as DNA, the CDR3 is TGTGCCAGCTCTCCAGGGTCTAGCAATCAGCCCCAGCATTTT. It encodes CASSPGSSNQPQHF.

The chain carries TRBV9 and TRBJ2-2; no firm D call. In germline, CDR1 is SGDLS, CDR2 YYNGEE. The CDR3 is 16 amino acids. Deletions cut 4 bases from V and 3 bases from J, with 16 bases between. CDR3 residues: CASSPSAGADTGELFF. The CDR3 DNA is TGTGCCAGCAGCCCCTCGGCCGGAGCCGACACCGGGGAGCTGTTTTTT.

CDR3 residues: CASLQGDYGYTF. CDR3 DNA sequence: TGTGCCAGCTTACAGGGAGACTATGGCTACACCTTC. J is TRBJ1-2 and V is TRBV19; D is perhaps TRBD1 (6 bases). CDR1 is LNHDA, CDR2 SQIVND, per germline (reference sequence). This CDR3 has 12 residues. V was trimmed by 9 bases and J by 3 bases, leaving 11 bases between them.

This chain connects TRBV5-6 to TRBJ2-5, with TRBD1 as a possible D gene (5 bases). The V end was cut by 4 bases, the J end by 2 bases, with 9 bases between. The germline V gene has CDR1 SGHDT and CDR2 YYEEEE. CDR3 length: 13 residues. CDR3 sequence: CASSLTDQETQYF. As DNA, the CDR3 is TGTGCCAGCAGCCTGACAGATCAAGAGACCCAGTACTTC. The full variable domain, with the rest looked up from reference TRBV5-6 and TRBJ2-5, is DAGVTQSPTHLIKTRGQQVTLRCSPKSGHDTVSWYQQALGQGPQFIFQYYEEEERQRGNFPDRFSGHQFPNYSSELNVNALLLGDSALYLCASSLTDQETQYFGPGTRLLVL.

The sample holds one count of this clone. V usage is TRBV9 and J usage is TRBJ1-1; D gene ambiguous. Germline V gives CDR1 SGDLS, CDR2 YYNGEE. V lost 4 bases, J lost 3 bases, and 7 bases lay in between. The CDR3 extends over 12 amino acids. The DNA of the CDR3 is TGTGCCAGCAGCCCCCACGACACTGAAGCTTTCTTT. Translation gives CASSPHDTEAFF.